This T cell receptor beta chain originates from a study of control samples from healthy donors and cancer patients. With 5 bases removed from V and 1 base from J, the gap between germline ends came to 11 bases. Germline V CDR1 and CDR2: GTSNPN, SVGIG (reference sequence). CDR3 length: 13 residues. Sequencing was performed with immunoSEQ multiplex PCR; in TCRdb, only in-frame clones are kept and a portion is missing. Of 85,000 to 100,000 clones in the sample, 85% to 95% were seen once. Sequences were obtained from blood. The receptor comes from a man aged 18 to 29 in good health. This chain joins TRBV30 and TRBJ2-5, with D maybe TRBD1 (5 bases). CDR3 nucleotide sequence: TGTGCCTGGGACAGCACAAGCCAAGAGACCCAGTACTTC. It encodes CAWDSTSQETQYF.